The 18 T cell receptor beta chains in this list originate from one sample, sequenced in a study of cytomegalovirus exposure and HLA in healthy donors. Primers for the PCR totalled 60 Vbeta and 13 Jbeta. Profiling relied on immunoSEQ multiplex PCR, and the TCRdb table lists in-frame clones only, not all of them. The sample carries 75,000 to 90,000 clones, 65% to 80% recorded once. What was sequenced was PBMCs. The receptor set was obtained from a human donor in good health.

In the case of this clone: Mismatch with germline at one junction end may stem from a read error. V and J are TRBV27 and TRBJ1-3, with D uncertain. Germline values: CDR1 MNHEY, CDR2 SMNVEV (reference sequence). The CDR3 runs to 15 residues. The CDR3 DNA reads as TGTGCCAGCAGCTTATACCCCGGCTCTGGAAACACCATATATTTT. It yields the protein CASSLYPGSGNTIYF.

Sample share makes this clone medium-sized. The V gene is TRBV5-6, the J gene TRBJ1-2, with D perhaps matching TRBD1 (5 bases). Germline CDR1 reads SGHDT; CDR2 reads YYEEEE. CDR3 size: 13 residues. V was pared by 0 bases and J by 4 bases, with 7 bases between. CDR3 region: CASSLEGSYGYTF. In DNA, the CDR3 is TGTGCCAGCAGCTTGGAGGGGTCCTATGGCTACACCTTC. The full variable domain, completed using reference TRBV5-6 and TRBJ1-2, is DAGVTQSPTHLIKTRGQQVTLRCSPKSGHDTVSWYQQALGQGPQFIFQYYEEEERQRGNFPDRFSGHQFPNYSSELNVNALLLGDSALYLCASSLEGSYGYTFGSGTRLTVV.

The chain couples TRBV29-1 to TRBJ1-3, with 8 bases matching TRBD1. The CDR3 totals 16 residues. CDR1 is SQVTM, CDR2 ANQGSEA, per germline. Germline trimming cut 6 bases from V and 4 bases from J; bases unmatched to any gene: 14. CDR3 in amino acids: CSVGDLGQGLGNTIYF. The CDR3 nucleotides read TGCAGCGTGGGGGACCTCGGACAGGGCCTGGGAAACACCATATATTTT.

This clone was detected only once. The chain recombines TRBV7-2 with TRBJ2-5, with TRBD1 as a possible D gene (5 bases). Trimming took off 5 bases at V and 5 bases at J, with 18 bases between the two ends. The CDR3 runs to 15 residues. The germline V gene encodes CDR1 SGHTA and CDR2 FQGNSA. The CDR3 DNA reads as TGTGCCAGCAGCCTCAAAGGGGCAGGGCGGGAGACCCAGTACTTC. Its translation is CASSLKGAGRETQYF.

The chain's CDR3 is CASSPIQGGRGTEAFF. CDR3 coding DNA: TGTGCCAGCAGCCCCATTCAGGGAGGGAGGGGCACTGAAGCTTTCTTT. The chain combines TRBV9 with TRBJ1-1; a weak D match, TRBD1 (5 bases). Germline-derived CDR1 and CDR2 are SGDLS and YYNGEE. V lost 4 bases, J lost 4 bases, and 20 bases lay in between. The CDR3 has 16 residues.

The chain carries TRBV27 and TRBJ2-5, with TRBD1 identical over 10 bases. The CDR3 extends over 15 amino acids. Germline CDR1 MNHEY, CDR2 SMNVEV (reference sequence). After removal of 1 base from V and 3 bases from J, the junction contained 2 bases not matched to a gene. CDR3 protein: CASSLWTGGEETQYF. CDR3 DNA sequence: TGTGCCAGCAGTTTATGGACAGGGGGTGAAGAGACCCAGTACTTC.

The chain uses TRBV6-5 and TRBJ1-2; TRBD1 agrees at 7 bases. This CDR3 comprises 15 residues. Germline-derived CDR1 and CDR2 are MNHEY and SVGAGI. J was trimmed by 7 bases and V by 6 bases; bases with no gene match: 14. Here the CDR3 reads CASRHPQGGGAGYTF. The CDR3, as DNA: TGTGCCAGCAGGCACCCCCAGGGGGGCGGGGCTGGCTACACCTTC.

This chain links TRBV6-1 with TRBJ2-5, with D perhaps matching TRBD1 (6 bases). The CDR3 is 13 amino acids. Germline CDR1 is MNHNS and CDR2 is SASEGT. Trimming removed 6 bases at V and 2 bases at J, with 10 bases between. CDR3 sequence reads: CASRGRGQETQYF. CDR3 in DNA: TGTGCCAGCAGGGGCAGGGGACAAGAGACCCAGTACTTC.

In its sample, this clone was seen a few times. This chain uses TRBV19 with TRBJ1-1; TRBD1 aligns across 9 bases. Trimming removed 5 bases from V and 5 bases from J; junction bases left unmatched: 6. The CDR3 has 14 residues. Per germline, CDR1 LNHDA and CDR2 SQIVND (reference sequence). The CDR3 region has the DNA TGTGCCAGTAGTTTCCGGGACAGGGAAACTGAAGCTTTCTTT. It codes for CASSFRDRETEAFF.

The chain combines TRBV19 with TRBJ2-5; TRBD1 agrees at 7 bases. CDR1 and CDR2 from the germline V gene are LNHDA and SQIVND (reference sequence). The CDR3 is 15 residues long. Trimming took 4 bases from V and 4 from J; bases not matched to a gene: 9. The CDR3 bases are TGTGCCAGTAGTACCAGGGGACAGTTTGGAGAGACCCAGTACTTC. Its translation: CASSTRGQFGETQYF.

The chain carries TRBV25-1 and TRBJ2-7; 7 bases line up with TRBD2. Germline-derived CDR1 and CDR2 are MGHDK and SYGVNS. The CDR3 is 16 amino acids. Germline trimming cut 0 bases from V and 4 bases from J; bases unmatched to any gene: 9. The CDR3 nucleotides are TGTGCCAGCAGTGAATACCGGGGAGGGGTGAAGTACGAGCAGTACTTC. It yields the protein CASSEYRGGVKYEQYF.

This CDR3 is CASSLDHSPGLTYF. CDR3 coding DNA: TGTGCCAGCAGCTTAGACCATTCACCGGGACTTACGTATTTT. This chain joins TRBV7-6 and TRBJ2-3; possibly TRBD2 for D (6 bases). Trimming pared 1 base from V and 14 bases from J, leaving 19 bases between. This CDR3 has 14 residues. Germline V gene lookup returns CDR1 SGHVS and CDR2 FNYEAQ.

This chain joins TRBV5-5 and TRBJ2-3; a weak D match, TRBD1 (6 bases). The CDR3 extends over 15 amino acids. Germline V gene sequence: CDR1 SGHKS, CDR2 YYEKEE (reference sequence). The germline V and J ends were trimmed by 3 bases and 5 bases, with 16 bases remaining between them. Here the CDR3 DNA reads TGTGCCAGCAGCTCCCCTTCTCCAGGGGTAGATACGCAGTATTTT. Translation gives CASSSPSPGVDTQYF. Combining the CDR3 with reference TRBV5-5 and TRBJ2-3 gives the whole variable domain DAGVTQSPTHLIKTRGQQVTLRCSPISGHKSVSWYQQVLGQGPQFIFQYYEKEERGRGNFPDRFSARQFPNYSSELNVNALLLGDSALYLCASSSPSPGVDTQYFGPGTRLTVL.

The genes are TRBV7-2 and TRBJ1-4; the match to TRBD1 covers 9 bases. CDR1 is SGHTA and CDR2 is FQGNSA in the germline V gene. After removal of 2 bases from V and 7 bases from J, the junction contained 8 bases not matched to a gene. This CDR3 comprises 16 residues. The CDR3 sequence: CASSLNTGGVSEKLFF. The CDR3 DNA follows: TGTGCCAGCAGCTTAAACACAGGGGGCGTTTCTGAAAAACTGTTTTTT. Supplemented by reference TRBV7-2 and TRBJ1-4, the full variable domain reads GAGVSQSPSNKVTEKGKDVELRCDPISGHTALYWYRQSLGQGLEFLIYFQGNSAPDKSGLPSDRFSAERTGGSVSTLTIQRTQQEDSAVYLCASSLNTGGVSEKLFFGSGTQLSVL.

The chain couples TRBV6-1 to TRBJ2-7; the D is unclear. Germline V gene data show CDR1 as MNHNS and CDR2 as SASEGT. The ends were cut back, 2 bases at V and 3 bases at J, with 11 bases in the middle. This CDR3 has 14 amino acids. For the CDR3, the DNA is TGTGCCAGCAGTGAAATAGCCGGGTTCTACGAGCAGTACTTC. It translates to CASSEIAGFYEQYF.

The gene calls are TRBV18 and TRBJ1-1; D not resolved. Germline values: CDR1 KGHSH, CDR2 LQKENI. The CDR3 length is 14 residues. V was cut by 0 bases and J by 5 bases, with 10 bases left in between. The chain's CDR3 is CASSPPGSWTEAFF. CDR3 nucleotide sequence: TGTGCCAGCTCACCACCCGGTAGTTGGACTGAAGCTTTCTTT.

This chain uses TRBV7-9 with TRBJ2-1; 8 bases are a match to TRBD1. V was clipped by 4 bases and J by 8 bases; unmatched bases: 4. The CDR3 is 13 residues long. Germline CDR1 is SEHNR and CDR2 is FQNEAQ (reference sequence). The CDR3 DNA is TGTGCCAGCAGCTGGACAGGGAATCATGAGCAGTTCTTC. Translated: CASSWTGNHEQFF.

The chain employs TRBV4-3 and TRBJ1-2, with a possible D match to TRBD1 (5 bases). V lost 0 bases and J 5 bases, leaving 16 bases between the germline ends. This CDR3 has 16 amino acids. Per the germline V gene, CDR1 is LGHNA and CDR2 is YSLEER. CDR3 DNA: TGCGCCAGCAGCCAAGATTTCGCAGGGCTATCGTATGGCTACACCTTC. The encoded protein is CASSQDFAGLSYGYTF.